What follows describes a single T cell receptor beta chain. As yet, its antigen is unknown. Primers used in a second PCR of roughly 7 to 12 cycles were a sample-barcoded 5' primer and a J-beta primer mix. TCRdb processed the 5' RACE reads anew with MiXCR; each CDR3 protein has one entry. The data contain some 640,000 distinct CDR3 sequences, more than 40% of them singletons. This sample is drawn from a study of blood T cells in healthy people across ages. Whole-study results and caveats: TCR beta diversity correlated strongly with naive T cell percentage.

CDR3 length: 14 amino acids. From germline, CDR1 is SGHDT and CDR2 YYEEEE. Donors each provided about 9.5 milliliters of peripheral blood. This rearrangement joins TRBV5-6 to TRBJ2-7; 8 nucleotides align to TRBD1. The better agreement between TRBJ2-5 and the DNA end casts doubt on the J call. This clonotype was obtained from a woman aged 55-70 years in good health. The sample comprised blood. CDR3 DNA sequence: TGTGCCAGCAGCGCCCTCAGGGGGCCCGAGACCCAGTACTTC. Amino acids: CASSALRGPETQYF.